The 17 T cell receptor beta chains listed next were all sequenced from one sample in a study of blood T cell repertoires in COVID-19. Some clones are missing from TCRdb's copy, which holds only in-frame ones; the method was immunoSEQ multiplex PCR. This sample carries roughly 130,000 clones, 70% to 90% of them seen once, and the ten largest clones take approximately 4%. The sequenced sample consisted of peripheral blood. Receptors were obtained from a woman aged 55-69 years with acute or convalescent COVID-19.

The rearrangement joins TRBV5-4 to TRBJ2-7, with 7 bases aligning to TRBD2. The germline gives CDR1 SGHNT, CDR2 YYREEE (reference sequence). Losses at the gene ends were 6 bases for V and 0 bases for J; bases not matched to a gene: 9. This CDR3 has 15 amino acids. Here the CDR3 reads CASNSRAGSSYEQYF. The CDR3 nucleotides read TGTGCCAGCAACTCTAGAGCGGGGAGCTCCTACGAGCAGTACTTC.

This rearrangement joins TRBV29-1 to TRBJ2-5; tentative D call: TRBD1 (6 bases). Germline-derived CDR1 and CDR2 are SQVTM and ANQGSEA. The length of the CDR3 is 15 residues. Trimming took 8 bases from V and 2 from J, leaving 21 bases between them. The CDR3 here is CSSQGSGTRQETQYF. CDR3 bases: TGCAGCTCTCAAGGATCCGGGACAAGACAAGAGACCCAGTACTTC.

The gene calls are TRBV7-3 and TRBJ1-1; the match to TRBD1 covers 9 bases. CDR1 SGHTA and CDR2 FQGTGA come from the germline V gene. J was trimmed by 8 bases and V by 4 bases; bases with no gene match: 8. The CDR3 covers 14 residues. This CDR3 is CASSSGTGSQEAFF. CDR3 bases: TGTGCCAGCAGCTCTGGGACAGGGTCCCAAGAAGCTTTCTTT.

The CDR3 nucleotides read TGTGCCAGTAGCCCCAGTGAAGCGGTGAACACCGGGGAGCTGTTTTTT. This encodes CASSPSEAVNTGELFF. The rearrangement links TRBV19 to TRBJ2-2, with D maybe TRBD2 (5 bases). Trimming stripped 6 bases from V and 1 base from J, with 15 bases between. This CDR3 region has 16 residues. Per germline, CDR1 LNHDA and CDR2 SQIVND (reference sequence).

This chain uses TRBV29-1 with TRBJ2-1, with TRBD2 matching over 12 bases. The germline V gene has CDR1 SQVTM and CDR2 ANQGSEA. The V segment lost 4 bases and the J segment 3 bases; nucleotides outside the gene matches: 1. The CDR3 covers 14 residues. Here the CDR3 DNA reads TGCAGCGTTGGGACTAGCGGGATCTACAATGAGCAGTTCTTC. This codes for CSVGTSGIYNEQFF.

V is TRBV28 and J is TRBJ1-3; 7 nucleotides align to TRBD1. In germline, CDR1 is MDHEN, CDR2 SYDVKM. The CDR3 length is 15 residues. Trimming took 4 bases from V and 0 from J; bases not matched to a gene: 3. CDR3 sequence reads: CASSSGDSSGNTIYF. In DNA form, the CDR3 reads TGTGCCAGCAGTTCAGGGGACAGCTCTGGAAACACCATATATTTT.

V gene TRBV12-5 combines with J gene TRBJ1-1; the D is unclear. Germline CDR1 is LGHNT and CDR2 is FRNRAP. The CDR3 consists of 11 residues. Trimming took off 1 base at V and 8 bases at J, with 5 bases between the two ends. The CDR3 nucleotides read TGTGCTAGTGGTTTGGGGAGAGAAGCTTTCTTT. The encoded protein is CASGLGREAFF.

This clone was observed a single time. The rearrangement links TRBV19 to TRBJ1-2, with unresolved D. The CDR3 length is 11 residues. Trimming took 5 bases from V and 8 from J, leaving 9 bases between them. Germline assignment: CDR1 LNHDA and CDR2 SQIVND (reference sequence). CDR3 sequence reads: CASSVSMGYTF. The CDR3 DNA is TGTGCCAGTAGTGTTTCTATGGGCTACACCTTC.

CDR3 nucleotides: TGCGCCAGCAGCTTGGCCGGGGAAGACATTCAGTACTTC. It translates to CASSLAGEDIQYF. The gene calls are TRBV5-1 and TRBJ2-4; a possible D gene is TRBD2 (5 bases). V lost 0 bases, J lost 8 bases, and 9 bases lay in between. The CDR3 spans 13 residues. Per the germline V gene, CDR1 is SGHRS and CDR2 is YFSETQ.

This CDR3 is CASSIRPTGDAPQHF. The CDR3 DNA reads as TGTGCCAGTAGTATTCGGCCAACAGGGGACGCGCCCCAGCATTTT. The chain joins TRBV19 to TRBJ1-5; 7 positions match TRBD1. Germline assignment: CDR1 LNHDA and CDR2 SQIVND (reference sequence). V dropped 3 bases and J dropped 9; count of bases not matched to a gene: 11. The CDR3 loop spans 15 amino acids.

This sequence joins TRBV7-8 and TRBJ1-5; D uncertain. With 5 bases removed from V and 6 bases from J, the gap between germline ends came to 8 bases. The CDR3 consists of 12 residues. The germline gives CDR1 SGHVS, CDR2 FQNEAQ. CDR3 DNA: TGTGCCAGCAGCCACGGGTCTCAGCCCCAGCATTTT. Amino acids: CASSHGSQPQHF.

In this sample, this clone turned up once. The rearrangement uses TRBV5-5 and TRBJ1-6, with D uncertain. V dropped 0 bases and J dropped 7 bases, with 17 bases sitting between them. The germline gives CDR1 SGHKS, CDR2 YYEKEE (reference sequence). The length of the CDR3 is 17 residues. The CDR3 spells CASSLGVTGLRNSPLHF. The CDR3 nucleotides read TGTGCCAGCAGCTTGGGTGTCACCGGGTTGCGGAATTCACCCCTCCACTTT.

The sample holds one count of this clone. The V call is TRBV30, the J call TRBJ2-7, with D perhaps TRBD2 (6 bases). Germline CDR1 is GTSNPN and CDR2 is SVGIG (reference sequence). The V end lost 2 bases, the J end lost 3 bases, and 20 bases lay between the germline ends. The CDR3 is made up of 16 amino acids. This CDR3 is CAWSPSGEGVDYEQYV. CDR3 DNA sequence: TGTGCCTGGAGTCCATCGGGGGAAGGGGTGGACTACGAGCAGTACGTC.

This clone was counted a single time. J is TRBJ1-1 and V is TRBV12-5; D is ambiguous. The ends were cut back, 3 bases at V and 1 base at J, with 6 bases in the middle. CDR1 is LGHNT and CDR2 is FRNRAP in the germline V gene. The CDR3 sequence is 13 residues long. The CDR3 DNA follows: TGTGCTAGTGGTTTCGAGCCGAACACTGAAGCTTTCTTT. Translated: CASGFEPNTEAFF.

The CDR3 sequence: CASSPGGGRAIGGIQYF. The DNA of the CDR3 is TGTGCCAGCAGCCCCGGGGGCGGGAGGGCCATCGGAGGCATTCAGTACTTC. The chain carries TRBV3-1 (or the pseudogene TRBV3-2) and TRBJ2-4, with TRBD2 identical over 9 bases. V shed 4 bases, J shed 9 bases, and the junction held 16 bases outside the gene matches. CDR3 length equals 17 residues. In germline, CDR1 is LGHDT, CDR2 YNNKEL (reference sequence).

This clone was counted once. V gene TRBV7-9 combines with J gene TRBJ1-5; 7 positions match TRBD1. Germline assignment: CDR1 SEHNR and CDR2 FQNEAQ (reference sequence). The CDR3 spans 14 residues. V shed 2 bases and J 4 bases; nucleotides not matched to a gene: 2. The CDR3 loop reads CASSLKGANQPQHF. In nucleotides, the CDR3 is TGTGCCAGCAGCTTAAAGGGGGCGAATCAGCCCCAGCATTTT.

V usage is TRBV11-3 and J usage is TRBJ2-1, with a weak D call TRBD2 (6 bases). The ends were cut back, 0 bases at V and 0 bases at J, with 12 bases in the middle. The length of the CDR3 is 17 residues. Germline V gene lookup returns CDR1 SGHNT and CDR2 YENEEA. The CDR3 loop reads CASSLDLAGSSYNEQFF. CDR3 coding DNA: TGTGCCAGCAGCTTAGATCTGGCGGGAAGCTCCTACAATGAGCAGTTCTTC.